Listed below are T cell receptor beta chains from one sample, sequenced in a study of T cell changes during pregnancy in multiple sclerosis. TCRdb's copy holds only in-frame clones and misses some; the assay was immunoSEQ multiplex PCR. The sample lists about 75,000 clones, about 94% occurring once. The specimen was CD4+ T cells from peripheral blood mononuclear cells, collected after pregnancy. The receptors shown here come from a female donor with multiple sclerosis, enrolled in a pregnancy study. Both conserved end residues are part of each CDR3. A D gene is named only where the DNA matches it firmly. Some rows have no size entry. The others give once, few or many, or a class for an expanded clone.

size	D	J	V	CDR3	DNA
NA	TRBD2	TRBJ2-3	TRBV6-4	CASSVSAGGGTDTQYF	TGTGCCAGCAGTGTCTCAGCGGGAGGGGGCACAGATACGCAGTATTTT
NA	NA	TRBJ2-2	TRBV6-1	CASSESGNTGELFF	TGTGCCAGCAGTGAAAGCGGGAACACCGGGGAGCTGTTTTTT
NA	NA	TRBJ1-6	TRBV7-9	CASSLTLGGGHSPLHF	TGTGCCAGCAGCTTAACCCTCGGGGGGGGTCATTCACCCCTCCACTTT
NA	TRBD2	TRBJ2-5	TRBV5-4	CASSFGTSKGQETQYF	TGTGCCAGCAGCTTTGGGACTAGTAAGGGCCAAGAGACCCAGTACTTC
NA	NA	TRBJ2-6	TRBV7-9	CASSTPDLTGANVLTF	TGTGCCAGCAGCACTCCGGACTTAACGGGGGCCAACGTCCTGACTTTC
once	TRBD2	TRBJ2-1	TRBV28	CASSPLFNTGGNNEQFF	TGTGCCAGCAGTCCGCTTTTCAACACGGGAGGGAACAATGAGCAGTTCTTC
NA	TRBD1	TRBJ2-3	TRBV28	CASSHLGGGLGTDTQYF	TGTGCCAGCAGTCACCTAGGGGGCGGGTTGGGCACAGATACGCAGTATTTT
NA	NA	TRBJ2-5	TRBV28	CASSGGVVETQYF	TGTGCCAGCAGTGGAGGTGTTGTTGAGACCCAGTACTTC
once	NA	TRBJ2-7	TRBV21-1	CASSKLAGGAPYEQYF	TGTGCCAGCAGCAAACTAGCGGGAGGGGCCCCCTACGAGCAGTACTTC
NA	TRBD1	TRBJ2-5	TRBV5-4	CASSNRQGAGETQYF	TGTGCCAGCAGCAATCGACAGGGGGCAGGCGAGACCCAGTACTTC
NA	NA	TRBJ2-1	TRBV7-7	CASSLAPGVGNEQFF	TGTGCTAGCAGCTTAGCCCCGGGAGTAGGCAATGAGCAGTTCTTC
NA	NA	TRBJ2-7	TRBV7-2	CASSPVVQAYEQYF	TGTGCCAGCAGCCCGGTTGTGCAGGCCTACGAGCAGTACTTC
NA	NA	TRBJ2-7	TRBV5-1	CASSSGQFSYEQYF	TGCGCCAGCAGCTCCGGACAGTTCTCCTACGAGCAGTACTTC
NA	TRBD1	TRBJ1-5	TRBV15	CATSRDLGVDPRTGPYQPQHF	TGTGCCACCAGCAGAGATCTTGGAGTGGACCCCCGGACAGGCCCCTATCAGCCCCAGCATTTT
NA	TRBD1	TRBJ2-3	TRBV18	CASSQDRGLTDTQYF	TGTGCCAGCTCCCAGGACAGGGGGCTTACAGATACGCAGTATTTT
NA	NA	TRBJ1-3	TRBV19	CASSHRTVGGTIYF	TGTGCCAGTAGTCACCGGACCGTAGGAGGCACCATATATTTT
NA	NA	TRBJ1-5	TRBV10-2	CASSTSTGGIVNNQPQHF	NA
NA	TRBD2	TRBJ2-7	TRBV11-2	CASSLGLAGHEQYF	TGTGCCAGCAGCTTGGGACTAGCAGGCCACGAGCAGTACTTC
NA	TRBD1	TRBJ2-7	TRBV28	CASSPGDRGLHYEQYF	TGTGCCAGCAGTCCCGGGGACAGGGGACTTCACTACGAGCAGTACTTC
NA	TRBD1	TRBJ1-2	TRBV6-5	CASGQGGGYTF	TGTGCCAGCGGACAGGGAGGCGGCTACACCTTC
few	NA	TRBJ1-1	TRBV29-1	CSVFPQMNTEAFF	TGCAGCGTCTTCCCACAGATGAACACTGAAGCTTTCTTT
NA	TRBD1	TRBJ1-1	TRBV28	CAITRGRLTEAFF	TGTGCCATAACCAGGGGGCGATTAACTGAAGCTTTCTTT